Each of the 30 T cell receptor beta chains below was sequenced from the same sample in a study of T cells in Graves' hyperthyroidism and ophthalmopathy. The CDR3 regions of TCR beta were amplified from RNA transcripts. Researchers ran a first-round RT-PCR on the TCR CDR3 using the HTBI primer set. Each CDR3 protein gets one entry after TCRdb re-called the multiplex PCR reads with MiXCR. Among 500,000 or so distinct CDR3 sequences listed, roughly 18% were seen once. Specimen: blood. These TCRs come from a woman in her late teens or twenties with Graves' ophthalmopathy.

This clonotype was seen at least ten times. This sequence joins TRBV3-1 and TRBJ1-1; TRBD1 might be the D (6 bases). V was trimmed by 1 base and J by 1 base, leaving 10 bases between them. The CDR3 runs to 15 residues. The germline gives CDR1 LGHDT, CDR2 YNNKEL (reference sequence). CDR3 nucleotide sequence: TGTGCCAGCAGCCAAGGTAGGGACAAGAACACTGAAGCTTTCTTT. Residues: CASSQGRDKNTEAFF. Combining the CDR3 with reference TRBV3-1 and TRBJ1-1 gives the whole variable domain DTAVSQTPKYLVTQMGNDKSIKCEQNLGHDTMYWYKQDSKKFLKIMFSYNNKELIINETVPNRFSPKSPDKAHLNLHINSLELGDSAVYFCASSQGRDKNTEAFFGQGTRLTVV.

The J gene is TRBJ1-5, the V gene TRBV5-6; TRBD1 matches 7 bases. Germline V gene lookup returns CDR1 SGHDT and CDR2 YYEEEE. V trimming: 4 bases; J trimming: 0 bases; junction bases outside the gene matches: 7. The CDR3 loop spans 16 amino acids. The CDR3 DNA is TGTGCCAGCAGCAAGACAGGGAAAGGTAGCAATCAGCCCCAGCATTTT. Amino acids: CASSKTGKGSNQPQHF.

This clonotype appeared many times. The chain is built from TRBV5-1 and TRBJ2-1, with TRBD1 matching over 8 bases. Germline CDR1 and CDR2: SGHRS and YFSETQ. This CDR3 spans 18 amino acids. Trimming took 4 bases from V and 8 from J; bases not matched to a gene: 20. CDR3 sequence (DNA): TGCGCCAGCAGCCTGGACACAGGGGGTGGGACCACCACGGATGAGCAGTTCTTC. It encodes CASSLDTGGGTTTDEQFF.

This clonotype was seen a single time. A much larger clone lies a single base off, so this may be a read error. V gene TRBV6-2 or TRBV6-3 combines with J gene TRBJ2-7, with D possibly matching TRBD2 (5 bases). The CDR3 is 14 amino acids. The germline V and J ends were trimmed by 5 bases and 7 bases, with 18 bases remaining between them. Germline V gives CDR1 MNHEY, CDR2 SVGEGT. The CDR3 here is CASSDPLGSAEQYF. The CDR3 bases are TGTGCCAGCAGTGACCCACTAGGTTCCGCTGAGCAGTACTTC.

This chain joins TRBV19 and TRBJ2-3; the match to TRBD2 covers 10 bases. J lost 6 bases, V lost 2 bases, and 5 bases had no gene match. The CDR3 sequence is 15 residues long. CDR1 LNHDA and CDR2 SQIVND come from the germline V gene (reference sequence). DNA of the CDR3: TGTGCCAGTAGTATAAGTCTAGCGGGGGTGGATACGCAGTATTTT. It translates to CASSISLAGVDTQYF.

At least ten counts were recorded for this clonotype. V usage is TRBV20-1 and J usage is TRBJ1-1; a weak D match, TRBD1 (5 bases). The CDR3 consists of 13 residues. V was clipped by 0 bases and J by 6 bases, with 11 bases between them. Germline values: CDR1 DFQATT, CDR2 SNEGSKA (reference sequence). The CDR3 DNA sequence: TGCAGTGCTAGAGACAGGGAGCGGGCTGAAGCTTTCTTT. Its translation is CSARDRERAEAFF.

A word on this clonotype: Lacking the conserved final phenylalanine or tryptophan, this CDR3 likely reflects a read error. The V gene is TRBV25-1, the J gene TRBJ2-1, with D maybe TRBD1 (6 bases). Germline V gene lookup returns CDR1 MGHDK and CDR2 SYGVNS. V shed 4 bases and J shed 5 bases, with 9 bases lying between them. The CDR3 has 13 amino acids. The CDR3 DNA follows: TGTGCCAGCAGTGGCTACAGGGACAATGAGCAGTTCTAC. Translation gives CASSGYRDNEQFY.

This clonotype was seen many times. The gene calls are TRBV27 and TRBJ1-6; 10 bases are shared with TRBD1. Germline loops: CDR1 MNHEY, CDR2 SMNVEV (reference sequence). The length of the CDR3 is 17 residues. J lost 10 bases, V lost 3 bases, and 12 bases had no gene match. CDR3 amino acids: CASSFFTTGTGASPLHF. CDR3 bases: TGTGCCAGCAGTTTCTTTACAACCGGGACAGGGGCCTCACCCCTCCACTTT.

The chain couples TRBV6-1 to TRBJ2-4; D unclear. The V end was cut by 5 bases, the J end by 0 bases, with 17 bases between. In germline, CDR1 is MNHNS, CDR2 SASEGT. The CDR3 is 17 amino acids. CDR3 loop: CASSPTGPGLAKNIQYF. The CDR3 coding sequence is TGTGCCAGCAGTCCGACGGGTCCGGGTTTAGCCAAAAACATTCAGTACTTC.

This clonotype was counted a few times. J is TRBJ2-1 and V is TRBV7-3; 9 positions agree with TRBD1. J gave up 3 bases and V 7 bases, and 13 bases lay outside the gene matches. The CDR3 consists of 17 residues. CDR1 is SGHTA, CDR2 FQGTGA, per germline. The CDR3 reads CASTSPVGTGLYNEQFF. As DNA, the CDR3 is TGTGCCAGCACCTCTCCTGTCGGGACAGGGCTCTACAATGAGCAGTTCTTC.

This clonotype has ten or more counts. The rearrangement uses TRBV6-2 or TRBV6-3 and TRBJ2-7, with TRBD1 matching over 9 bases. The CDR3 is 15 amino acids. Germline V lookup: CDR1 MNHEY, CDR2 SVGEGT. The J segment lost 2 bases and the V segment lost 8 bases, leaving 10 bases of the junction unmatched. The CDR3 protein is CASGRVGQGTYEQYF. CDR3 nucleotide sequence: TGTGCCAGCGGCCGGGTAGGACAGGGGACCTACGAGCAGTACTTC.

The V call is TRBV7-3, the J call TRBJ1-6; 8 bases match TRBD1. Germline lookup yields CDR1 SGHTA and CDR2 FQGTGA. This CDR3 spans 15 amino acids. V trimming: 2 bases; J trimming: 10 bases; junction bases outside the gene matches: 7. The DNA of the CDR3 is TGTGCCAGCAGCTTAGTGTCGACAGGGGAATCACCCCTCCACTTT. Its protein is CASSLVSTGESPLHF.

This chain joins TRBV11-2 and TRBJ2-3; 15 nucleotides line up with TRBD2. The ends lost 5 bases at V and 2 bases at J; junction bases unmatched: 11. This CDR3 comprises 19 residues. Looked up from germline, CDR1 is SGHAT and CDR2 is FQNNGV. CDR3 in DNA: TGTGCCAGCAGCGCCCAACCGGGACTAGCGGGGGGCTACACAGATACGCAGTATTTT. It yields the protein CASSAQPGLAGGYTDTQYF.

A few counts support this clonotype. This chain joins TRBV20-1 and TRBJ2-2; 7 bases match TRBD2. CDR3 length: 14 amino acids. V was pared by 5 bases and J by 4 bases, with 7 bases of the junction left unmatched. Germline CDR1 and CDR2: DFQATT and SNEGSKA (reference sequence). The CDR3 DNA is TGCAGTGCTGCCAGCGGGGCTTTCACCGGGGAGCTGTTTTTT. Translated, it gives CSAASGAFTGELFF.

This clonotype was picked up a small number of times. V and J are TRBV15 and TRBJ1-1; a weak D match, TRBD1 (5 bases). V lost 0 bases and J lost 2, with 22 bases in between. The CDR3 consists of 19 residues. Germline lookup yields CDR1 LNHNV and CDR2 YYDKDF (reference sequence). The CDR3 is CATSRDLRGFGLLNTEAFF. CDR3 DNA: TGTGCCACCAGCAGAGATTTGCGGGGCTTCGGGCTGCTCAACACTGAAGCTTTCTTT.

This clonotype showed up just once. V usage is TRBV4-2 and J usage is TRBJ2-1; 10 bases align to TRBD2. Unmatched junction bases numbered 1, after V lost 0 bases and J lost 2 bases. This CDR3 has 16 amino acids. CDR1 and CDR2 from the germline V gene are LGHNA and YNFKEQ. CDR3 in amino acids: CASSQDGTSAYNEQFF. The CDR3 nucleotides read TGTGCCAGCAGCCAAGATGGGACTAGCGCCTACAATGAGCAGTTCTTC.

Here the CDR3 DNA reads TGTGCCAGCAGTCCTCCCCCGGTTTTTGGAAACACCATATATTTT. Amino acid sequence: CASSPPPVFGNTIYF. V and J are TRBV28 and TRBJ1-3, with D uncertain. This CDR3 comprises 15 residues. Germline CDR1 is MDHEN and CDR2 is SYDVKM. Trimming removed 5 bases at V and 3 bases at J, with 14 bases between.

This clonotype was counted at least ten times. The rearrangement uses TRBV3-1 and TRBJ1-2; 9 positions agree with TRBD1. This CDR3 is 16 amino acids long. CDR1 and CDR2 from the germline V gene are LGHDT and YNNKEL (reference sequence). Trimming cost V 3 bases and J 1 base; bases outside gene matches: 6. The CDR3 bases are TGTGCCAGCAGCCAGCAGGACAGGGGTAATAACTATGGCTACACCTTC. It is translated as CASSQQDRGNNYGYTF.

Of note for this clonotype: The junction differs from germline at one of its ends, possibly a read error. The chain combines TRBV5-1 with TRBJ2-2; D perhaps matches TRBD2 (5 bases). There are 13 residues in the CDR3. Per germline, CDR1 SGHRS and CDR2 YFSETQ. CDR3 in amino acids: CASSLGGSGELFF. For the CDR3, the DNA is TGTGCCAGCAGCTTGGGCGGGTCCGGGGAGCTGTTTTTT.

J is TRBJ2-3 and V is TRBV7-2; 7 bases align to TRBD2. CDR3 length: 16 residues. Per the germline V gene, CDR1 is SGHTA and CDR2 is FQGNSA. The V gene end was trimmed by 1 base and the J gene end by 6 bases; junction bases not matched to a gene: 10. In nucleotides, the CDR3 is TGTGCCAGCAGCTTAGGGTCGGGCGGGAGCCACGATACGCAGTATTTT. It codes for CASSLGSGGSHDTQYF.

This clonotype was detected only a few times. The gene calls are TRBV10-3 and TRBJ2-1; perhaps TRBD1 as D (5 bases). The CDR3 runs to 16 residues. The V end lost 5 bases, the J end lost 8 bases, and 22 bases lay between the germline ends. CDR1 and CDR2 from the germline V gene are ENHRY and SYGVKD. CDR3 protein: CAISTTRQPDVHEQFF. CDR3 bases: TGTGCCATCAGTACGACACGACAGCCCGACGTGCATGAGCAGTTCTTC.

The chain has TRBV7-9 and TRBJ2-3, with TRBD2 as a possible D gene (7 bases). This CDR3 has 17 residues. CDR1 and CDR2 from the germline V gene are SEHNR and FQNEAQ (reference sequence). Deletions cut 6 bases from V and 3 bases from J, with 22 bases between. CDR3 nucleotides: TGTGCCAGCAGTCTATCCCTAACGGGGGGCCTAACAGATACGCAGTATTTT. Translating it yields CASSLSLTGGLTDTQYF.

The V gene is TRBV28, the J gene TRBJ2-6; 7 bases are shared with TRBD1. Germline values: CDR1 MDHEN, CDR2 SYDVKM. V lost 4 bases, J lost 0 bases, and 6 bases stayed unmatched. This CDR3 is built from 17 residues. This CDR3 reads CASSSPGQHSGANVLTF. The CDR3 DNA reads TGTGCCAGCAGTTCCCCGGGACAGCACTCTGGGGCCAACGTCCTGACTTTC.

V usage is TRBV9 and J usage is TRBJ2-1, with D possibly matching TRBD1 (6 bases). This CDR3 contains 15 residues. V lost 3 bases, J lost 0 bases, and 10 bases lay in between. Germline V gene lookup returns CDR1 SGDLS and CDR2 YYNGEE. In DNA form, the CDR3 reads TGTGCCAGCAGCGCTCAGGGGAGCTCCTACAATGAGCAGTTCTTC. Its protein product is CASSAQGSSYNEQFF. Complete variable domain (other parts from reference TRBV9 and TRBJ2-1): DSGVTQTPKHLITATGQRVTLRCSPRSGDLSVYWYQQSLDQGLQFLIQYYNGEERAKGNILERFSAQQFPDLHSELNLSSLELGDSALYFCASSAQGSSYNEQFFGPGTRLTVL.

The sample holds many counts of this clonotype. This chain links TRBV7-3 with TRBJ2-3; 7 bases are a match to TRBD2. Germline V CDR1 and CDR2: SGHTA, FQGTGA. V was clipped by 5 bases and J by 6 bases; unmatched bases: 8. This CDR3 has 14 residues. The CDR3 DNA is TGTGCCAGCAGCCCCGGACTAGTGGGGGATACGCAGTATTTT. Encoded protein: CASSPGLVGDTQYF.

The rearrangement links TRBV29-1 to TRBJ2-5; perhaps TRBD1 as D (7 bases). Germline CDR1 is SQVTM and CDR2 is ANQGSEA. The V end lost 1 base, the J end lost 5 bases, and 14 bases lay between the germline ends. The CDR3 has 14 residues. CDR3 protein: CSVEGSGGFETQYF. In DNA form, the CDR3 reads TGCAGCGTTGAAGGCTCAGGGGGGTTCGAGACCCAGTACTTC.

This clonotype has more than one count but fewer than ten. This chain links TRBV19 with TRBJ2-3; 8 bases map to TRBD2. CDR3 length equals 19 residues. The V and J ends lost 5 bases and 1 base, in that order; junction bases with no gene match: 17. The V gene's germline CDR1 is LNHDA and CDR2 SQIVND (reference sequence). Written as DNA, the CDR3 is TGTGCCAGTAGTCCTAGAGTGGCGGGAGGATGGAACGGCACAGATACGCAGTATTTT. Amino acid sequence: CASSPRVAGGWNGTDTQYF.

V usage is TRBV28 and J usage is TRBJ1-5; the D is unclear. Between the trimmed V and J ends, which lost 1 base and 0 bases, there was a span of 7 bases. This CDR3 is 15 amino acids long. Germline-derived CDR1 and CDR2 are MDHEN and SYDVKM. DNA for the CDR3: TGTGCCAGCAGTTTATTCATGAATAGCAATCAGCCCCAGCATTTT. This gives the protein CASSLFMNSNQPQHF.

This clonotype was seen just once. A much larger clone lies a single base off, so this may be a read error. This chain links TRBV6-2 or TRBV6-3 with TRBJ2-7; D tentatively reads TRBD1 or TRBD2 (5 bases each). Germline CDR1 is MNHEY and CDR2 is SVGEGT. This CDR3 has 17 residues. V lost 0 bases and J lost 0, with 15 bases in between. In DNA, the CDR3 is TGTGCCAGCAGTTACTCCTCATCGGGACGGGGCTCCTACGAGCAGTACTTC. Protein: CASSYSSSGRGSYEQYF.

This clonotype was seen at least ten times. V and J are TRBV5-1 and TRBJ1-3, with 8 bases matching TRBD1. Germline V CDR1 and CDR2: SGHRS, YFSETQ. V gave up 4 bases and J gave up 6 bases; unmatched junction bases: 6. This CDR3 has 14 residues. CDR3 loop: CASSTGTGENTIYF. In nucleotides, the CDR3 is TGCGCCAGCAGCACCGGGACAGGCGAAAACACCATATATTTT.